This is a list of T cell receptor beta chains from one sample in a study of T-cell reconstitution after alpha-beta-depleted transplantation in children. Each CDR3 protein gets one entry after TCRdb re-called the PCR reads with MiXCR. The sample yields about 480,000 distinct CDR3 sequences, roughly an eighth seen once. The sample here was PBMCs from the stem cell graft donor, taken from the stem cell graft. These receptors all stem from a human donor who donated a stem cell graft to a child with combined immunodeficiency. Each CDR3 is given with its conserved first and last residue. Each record gives: CDR3 length, J gene, clone size, V gene, D gene, CDR3 DNA, CDR3 protein. The D gene is left open where the match is weak. Clone size is shown for a subset of rows, as once, few, many or a class of expanded clone.

>14|TRBJ2-3|few|TRBV5-6|-
TGTGCCAGCAGCTTGGTTCGGCAGACAGATACGCAGTATTTT
CASSLVRQTDTQYF
>15|TRBJ2-7|-|TRBV6-1|TRBD1
TGTGCCAGCAGGCTAACGAGGACAGGCGCCTACGAGCAGTACTTC
CASRLTRTGAYEQYF
>13|TRBJ2-2|many|TRBV5-8|-
TGTGCCAGCAGCTTGCAGTCCGGCGGGGAGCTGTTTTTT
CASSLQSGGELFF
>12|TRBJ2-3|-|TRBV20-1|-
TGCAGTGCTACTCAAAGCACAGATACGCAGTATTTT
CSATQSTDTQYF
>13|TRBJ1-2|-|TRBV18|-
TGTGCCAGCTCACCACCGGTTAGAGGTGGCTACACCTTC
CASSPPVRGGYTF
>14|TRBJ1-4|few|TRBV11-1|-
TGTGCCAGCAGTATGGAGGGATTGAATGAAAAACTGTTTTTT
CASSMEGLNEKLFF
>13|TRBJ2-7|-|TRBV10-3|-
TGTGCCATCAGTGGGGACGGCCCCTACGAGCAGTACTTC
CAISGDGPYEQYF
>14|TRBJ2-5|-|TRBV9|-
TGTGCCAGCAGCGTAGATATTTCGGGGGCTTCCCAGTACTTC
CASSVDISGASQYF
>13|TRBJ1-1|few|TRBV6-2/TRBV6-3|-
TGTGCCAGCTGTCGGACATTGAACACTGAAGCTTTCTTT
CASCRTLNTEAFF
>15|TRBJ2-1|-|TRBV4-2|TRBD1
TGTGCCAGCAGCCAGGGTGACAGGGGCGACAATGAGCAGTTCTTC
CASSQGDRGDNEQFF
>16|TRBJ1-4|-|TRBV5-6|TRBD1
TGTGCCAGCAGCTTGACAGGGGTAGCAACTAATGAAAAACTGTTTTTT
CASSLTGVATNEKLFF
>14|TRBJ2-1|many|TRBV20-1|-
TGCAGTGCCCCCAAGGGGTCTAGGGACAATGAGCAGTTCTTC
CSAPKGSRDNEQFF
>13|TRBJ2-7|many|TRBV29-1|-
TGCAGCGTTCAGGCCTTGGGGACATACGAGCAGTACTTC
CSVQALGTYEQYF
>15|TRBJ2-3|few|TRBV7-9|-
TGTGCCAGCAGCCGTATTGCCCCAAACACAGATACGCAGTATTTT
CASSRIAPNTDTQYF
>13|TRBJ2-7|-|TRBV29-1|TRBD1
TGCAGCGCCCGGACAGGGGGCTCCTACGAGCAGTACTTC
CSARTGGSYEQYF
>14|TRBJ2-1|-|TRBV6-1|TRBD2
TGTGCCAGCAGCCAGCGGGGGGCCAGGAATGAGCAGTTCTTC
CASSQRGARNEQFF
>15|TRBJ2-1|many|TRBV12-3/TRBV12-4|-
TGTGCCAGCAGTATGTACCCACCTCGAGTTGATGAGCAGTTCTTC
CASSMYPPRVDEQFF
>17|TRBJ2-7|-|TRBV11-2|-
TGTGCCAGCGAGGGCTCCAGGACGGGCATATTAACCTACGAGCAGTACTTC
CASEGSRTGILTYEQYF
>16|TRBJ2-7|few|TRBV6-1|TRBD2
TGTGCCAGCAGCGCCGGACTAGCGGGAGTATTCCACGAGCAGTACTTC
CASSAGLAGVFHEQYF
>14|TRBJ1-5|few|TRBV21-1|-
TGTGCCAGCAGCAAAGTTCCCCTCCCCGGGGGCCGACATTTT
CASSKVPLPGGRHF
>13|TRBJ2-7|few|TRBV9|-
TGTGCCAGCAGCCCCCCTCACGGCGTCGAGCAGTACTTC
CASSPPHGVEQYF
>13|TRBJ1-1|many|TRBV11-2|-
TGTGCCAGCAGGGACAACTCGAACACTGAAGCTTTCTTT
CASRDNSNTEAFF
>14|TRBJ2-3|-|TRBV29-1|TRBD1
TGCAGCGTTGGGACAGGGACCGGCACAGATACGCAGTATTTT
CSVGTGTGTDTQYF
>14|TRBJ1-4|few|TRBV9|-
TGTGCCAGCAGCGTGGACAAGGCCAATGAAAAACTGTTTTTT
CASSVDKANEKLFF
>13|TRBJ2-4|-|TRBV7-3|-
TGTGCCAGCAGCTTAACTAGTGTTGACATTCAGTACTTC
CASSLTSVDIQYF
>13|TRBJ2-5|-|TRBV18|-
TGTGCCAGCTCGCCGGGACTCCATGAGACCCAGTACTTC
CASSPGLHETQYF
>16|TRBJ2-7|few|TRBV6-5|-
TGTGCCAGCAGTTACGGATCCATAGTAGGCAGCCCTGAGACGTACTTC
CASSYGSIVGSPETYF
>15|TRBJ1-2|few|TRBV7-9|-
TGTGCCAGCAGCTTAGAGGTGACCCTTAACTATGGCTACACCTTC
CASSLEVTLNYGYTF
>13|TRBJ1-5|few|TRBV7-9|-
TGTGCCAGCAGCCCAGACGGGTTCCAGCCCCAGCATTTT
CASSPDGFQPQHF
>13|TRBJ2-1|few|TRBV6-1|-
TGTGCCAGCGGGGAAGTATCCTACAATGAGCAGTTCTTC
CASGEVSYNEQFF
>13|TRBJ1-1|many|TRBV7-9|-
TGTGCCAGCAGCCAAGGACGTATCACTGAAGCTTTCTTT
CASSQGRITEAFF
>16|TRBJ1-3|-|TRBV9|-
TGTGCCAGCAGCCCAACGGGCGGAATCTCTGGAAACACCATATATTTT
CASSPTGGISGNTIYF
>14|TRBJ1-1|-|TRBV7-9|TRBD1
TGTGCCACCCTGACAGGGACCATGAACACTGAAGCTTTCTTT
CATLTGTMNTEAFF
>17|TRBJ1-1|many|TRBV10-3|TRBD1
TGTGCCATCAGTGAGTCGCGGACAGGGCCCCAGAACACTGAAGCTTTCTTT
CAISESRTGPQNTEAFF
>13|TRBJ2-7|many|TRBV10-3|-
TGTGCCATCAGTGAGTTAGACGGCTACGAGCAGTACTTC
CAISELDGYEQYF
>18|TRBJ2-7|many|TRBV10-3|-
TGTGCCATCAGTGGAGTAGGGGTTCGACAGAGCGGCCCCTACGAGCAGTACTTC
CAISGVGVRQSGPYEQYF
>12|TRBJ2-4|few|TRBV9|-
TGTGCCAGCAGCGCTTCGGTTGGCATTCAGTACTTC
CASSASVGIQYF
>13|TRBJ1-2|few|TRBV20-1|-
TGCAGTGCCCTGGGCAGGGGAGGCTATGGCTACACCTTC
CSALGRGGYGYTF
>14|TRBJ2-1|-|TRBV3-1|-
TGTGCCAGCAGACAGGGCGAGGCAAACAATGAGCAGTTCTTC
CASRQGEANNEQFF
>14|TRBJ2-7|-|TRBV12-3/TRBV12-4|-
TGTGCCAGCAGCCCATCGGGGTACTTGTACGAGCAGTACTTC
CASSPSGYLYEQYF